One TCR beta chain is described in this entry. Profiled with immunoSEQ multiplex PCR; TCRdb holds only in-frame clones, not every one. Seen here are over 60,000 clones, around 80% observed once, and the top ten hold over 8.5%. Germline V gives CDR1 MNHEY, CDR2 SMNVEV (reference sequence). The CDR3 has 14 residues. The V gene lost 6 bases and the J gene lost 3 bases, with 15 bases spanning the gap. The data derive from a study of blood T cell repertoires in COVID-19. V usage is TRBV27 and J usage is TRBJ2-7, with D possibly matching TRBD1 (6 bases). The sequenced material came from peripheral blood. The sequence was collected from a human donor in a cohort sampled during active COVID-19. This CDR3 reads CASRPTGPNYEQYF. For the CDR3, the DNA is TGTGCCAGCAGACCGACAGGCCCTAACTACGAGCAGTACTTC.